This TCR beta chain was recovered during a study of T cells expressing NK-cell markers (dated by TCRdb to the early 2020s). Study-wide context: Three sorted T-cell subsets (CD3+CD56+NKG2C+, CD3+CD56+NKG2C- and CD3+CD56-NKG2C+) from 7 to 9 donors had their TCR beta-chain repertoires profiled. Among the eight sequenced donors, seven were HCMV-seropositive and one was HCMV-seronegative. All eight donors whose samples were sequenced were randomly selected healthy volunteers, three of them men and five women. Sequencing of the libraries produced 2 x 150 bp reads on Illumina HiSeq 2000/2500, MiSeq or NextSeq. Findings and caveats that apply to the study as a whole: For roughly six donors, the dominant CD3+CD56+NKG2C+ clonotypes were among the top 10 CD8+ clonotypes and accounted for about 1.0-7.5% of CD8+ T cells. It remained unclear whether the expanded NKG2C-expressing T cell clones were specific for HCMV antigens. Those dominant clonotypes were again the most abundant among CD3+CD56-NKG2C+ cells in four donors, at roughly 25-60.1%.

Regarding this clonotype: It lacks a known antigen.

From cysteine to phenylalanine, the CDR3 is 17 amino acids long. The record lacks a DNA sequence. CDR1 and CDR2 are read off the germline V gene as SGHDN and FVKESK. Sequencing took place on an Illumina HiSeq 2000. TCR beta cDNA libraries were made by 5'RACE template switching that added a universal primer site and unique molecular identifiers. cDNA synthesis was primed from the TCR beta constant segment, followed by two successive PCR amplification steps. In the paper's pipeline: MIGEC was used to demultiplex reads and group the reads by UMI, and MiTCR was used to assemble and quantify clonotypes. To remove erroneous sequences, TCR cDNA sequences were retained only when supported by two or more reads. Downstream repertoire analysis used the tcR package, and clonotypes were matched across fractions by CDR3 nucleotide sequence plus V segment. VDJmatch was used to annotate antigen specificity against VDJdb, with one amino acid substitution in CDR3 permitted. TCRdb reanalyzed the reads, keeping one entry per CDR3 protein sequence and omitting DNA. It is TCRdb's table, rather than the study itself, that gives the V and J calls and clone size. The sample's own table lists 300,000 to 500,000 distinct CDR3 sequences. The top ten clonotypes cover roughly a tenth of the sample.

A commercial ELISA kit detecting HCMV-specific IgG in serum was used to determine HCMV serostatus. Ficoll density gradient centrifugation was used to isolate peripheral blood mononuclear cells from blood. This receptor was obtained from a woman aged 50 to 65 in good health. Donor details come from another sample of the same person, matched by shared clones. Sequenced input: blood T cells: a sorted CD56 or NKG2C T cell subset, CD4+ or CD8+ T cells, or bulk PBMC T cells (not recorded which). The sequence links TRBV14 to TRBJ1-1; the D call of TRBD1 rests on TCRdb alone, since no DNA is present to check it. The CDR3 region reads CASSQGRIRTANTEAFF.